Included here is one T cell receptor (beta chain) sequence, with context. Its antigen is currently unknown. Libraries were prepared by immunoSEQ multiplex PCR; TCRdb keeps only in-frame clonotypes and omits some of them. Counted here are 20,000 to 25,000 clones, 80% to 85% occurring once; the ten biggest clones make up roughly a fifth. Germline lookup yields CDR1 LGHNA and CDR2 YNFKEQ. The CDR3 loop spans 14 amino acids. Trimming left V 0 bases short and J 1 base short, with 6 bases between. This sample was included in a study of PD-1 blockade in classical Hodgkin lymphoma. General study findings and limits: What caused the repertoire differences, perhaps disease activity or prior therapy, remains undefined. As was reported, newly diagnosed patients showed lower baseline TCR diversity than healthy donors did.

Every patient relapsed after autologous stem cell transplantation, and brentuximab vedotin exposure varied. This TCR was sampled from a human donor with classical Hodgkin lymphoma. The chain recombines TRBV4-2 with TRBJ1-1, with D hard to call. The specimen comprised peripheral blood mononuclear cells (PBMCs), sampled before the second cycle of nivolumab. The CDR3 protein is CASSQDLGNTEAFF. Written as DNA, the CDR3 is TGTGCCAGCAGCCAAGATTTGGGGAACACTGAAGCTTTCTTT.